Below are 3 T cell receptor beta chains sequenced from a single sample in a study of Graves' ophthalmopathy and Graves' hyperthyroidism. RNA transcripts provided the template for amplifying TCR beta CDR3 regions. A first-round RT-PCR used HTBI primers, followed by a second-round multiplex PCR. MiXCR, applied by TCRdb to the multiplex PCR reads, yields one record per CDR3 protein. The profile covers 300,000 to 500,000 distinct CDR3 sequences, with 15% to 17% appearing a single time and 5.5% to 7% taken by the ten largest. Sequenced: peripheral blood. These receptors all come from a woman aged 18-35 years with stable Graves' hyperthyroidism.

This clonotype has just a few counts. Germline and junction disagree at one end, which may indicate a read error. This chain uses TRBV7-9 with TRBJ1-2; weak D call: TRBD1 (5 bases). The V gene's germline CDR1 is SEHNR and CDR2 FQNEAQ (reference sequence). The CDR3 runs to 14 residues. CDR3 loop: CACRPGNLFGGYTF. CDR3 nucleotide sequence: TGTGCCTGCAGGCCAGGGAACCTATTTGGAGGCTACACCTTC.

This clonotype was recorded at least ten times. The V gene is TRBV6-2 or TRBV6-3, the J gene TRBJ1-1, with TRBD1 identical over 9 bases. The CDR3 runs 16 residues. Per the germline V gene, CDR1 is MNHEY and CDR2 is SVGEGT. J was trimmed by 5 bases and V by 3 bases; bases with no gene match: 10. The DNA for the CDR3 is TGTGCCAGCAGTTATTTAACCCGGGACAGGGATACTGAAGCTTTCTTT. The encoded protein is CASSYLTRDRDTEAFF.

This clonotype was seen many times. V usage is TRBV12-3 or TRBV12-4 and J usage is TRBJ1-1, with a possible D match to TRBD1 (6 bases). V lost 5 bases and J lost 3, with 10 bases in between. The CDR3 loop spans 13 amino acids. As DNA, the CDR3 is TGTGCCAGCAGTGACTACAGGGACACTGAAGCTTTCTTT. Translating gives CASSDYRDTEAFF.